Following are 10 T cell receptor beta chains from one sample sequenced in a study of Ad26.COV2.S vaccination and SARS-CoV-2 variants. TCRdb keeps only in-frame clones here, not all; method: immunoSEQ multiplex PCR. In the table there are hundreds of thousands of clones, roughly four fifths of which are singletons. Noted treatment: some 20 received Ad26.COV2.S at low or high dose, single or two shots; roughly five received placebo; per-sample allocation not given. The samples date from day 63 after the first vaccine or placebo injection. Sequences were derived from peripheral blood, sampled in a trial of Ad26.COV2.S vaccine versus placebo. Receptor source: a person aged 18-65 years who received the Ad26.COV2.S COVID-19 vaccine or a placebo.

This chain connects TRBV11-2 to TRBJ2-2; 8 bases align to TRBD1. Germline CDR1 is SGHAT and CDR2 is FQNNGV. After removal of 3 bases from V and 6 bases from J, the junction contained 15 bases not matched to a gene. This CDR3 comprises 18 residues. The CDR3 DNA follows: TGTGCCAGCAGCTTTAGAGTGAGGACAGGGAACTTCCCCGGGGAGCTGTTTTTT. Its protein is CASSFRVRTGNFPGELFF. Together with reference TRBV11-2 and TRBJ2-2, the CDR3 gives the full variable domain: EAGVAQSPRYKIIEKRQSVAFWCNPISGHATLYWYQQILGQGPKLLIQFQNNGVVDDSQLPKDRFSAERLKGVDSTLKIQPAKLEDSAVYLCASSFRVRTGNFPGELFFGEGSRLTVL.

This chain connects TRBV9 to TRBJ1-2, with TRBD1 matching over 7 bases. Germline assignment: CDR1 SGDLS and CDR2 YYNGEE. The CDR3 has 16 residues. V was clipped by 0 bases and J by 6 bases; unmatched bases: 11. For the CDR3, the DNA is TGTGCCAGCAGCGTAGGGGGGAGGGACAGACTTAATGGCTACACCTTC. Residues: CASSVGGRDRLNGYTF.

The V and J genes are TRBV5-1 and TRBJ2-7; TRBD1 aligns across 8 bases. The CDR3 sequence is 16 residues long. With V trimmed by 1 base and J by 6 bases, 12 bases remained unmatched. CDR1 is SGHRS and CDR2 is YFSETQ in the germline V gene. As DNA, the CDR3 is TGCGCCAGCAGCTTGCCTTGGAGGACAGGGCGGTCCGAGCAGTACTTC. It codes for CASSLPWRTGRSEQYF.

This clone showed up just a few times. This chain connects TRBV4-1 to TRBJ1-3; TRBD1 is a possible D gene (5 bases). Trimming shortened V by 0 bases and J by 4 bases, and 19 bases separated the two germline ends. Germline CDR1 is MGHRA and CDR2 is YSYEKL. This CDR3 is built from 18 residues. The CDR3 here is CASSQDPTARGYGNTIYF. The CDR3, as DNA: TGCGCCAGCAGCCAAGACCCGACGGCAAGGGGATACGGAAACACCATATATTTT.

CDR3 sequence reads: CATGSYEQYF. For the CDR3, the DNA is TGTGCCACGGGCAGCTACGAGCAGTACTTC. The gene calls are TRBV28 and TRBJ2-7, with D unresolved. V was pared by 10 bases and J by 3 bases, with 7 bases between. This CDR3 spans 10 amino acids. The germline CDR1 and CDR2 sequences are MDHEN and SYDVKM.

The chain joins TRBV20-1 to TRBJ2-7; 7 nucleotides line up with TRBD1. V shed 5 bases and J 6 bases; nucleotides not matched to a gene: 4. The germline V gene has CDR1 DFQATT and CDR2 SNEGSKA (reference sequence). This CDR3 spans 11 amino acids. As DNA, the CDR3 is TGCAGTGCTGTGAGACAGGGCGAGCAGTACTTC. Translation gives CSAVRQGEQYF.

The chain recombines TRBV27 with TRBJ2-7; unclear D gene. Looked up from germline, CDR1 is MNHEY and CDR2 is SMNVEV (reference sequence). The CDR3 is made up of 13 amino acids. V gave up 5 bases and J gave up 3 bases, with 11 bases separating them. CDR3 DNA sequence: TGTGCCAGCAGTCTCACTCAGAACTACGAGCAGTACTTC. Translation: CASSLTQNYEQYF.

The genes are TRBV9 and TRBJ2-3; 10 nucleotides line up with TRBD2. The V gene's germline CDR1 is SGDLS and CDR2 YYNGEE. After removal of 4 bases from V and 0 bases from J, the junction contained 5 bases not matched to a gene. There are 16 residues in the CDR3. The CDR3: CASSPNSGGSTDTQYF. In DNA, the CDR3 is TGTGCCAGCAGCCCCAATAGCGGGGGGAGCACAGATACGCAGTATTTT.

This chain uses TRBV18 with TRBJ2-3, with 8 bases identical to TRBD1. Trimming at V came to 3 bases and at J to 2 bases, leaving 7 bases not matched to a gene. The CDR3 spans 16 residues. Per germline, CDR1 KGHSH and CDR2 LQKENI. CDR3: CASSPTWDRTTDTQYF. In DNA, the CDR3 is TGTGCCAGCTCACCGACGTGGGACAGGACCACAGATACGCAGTATTTT.

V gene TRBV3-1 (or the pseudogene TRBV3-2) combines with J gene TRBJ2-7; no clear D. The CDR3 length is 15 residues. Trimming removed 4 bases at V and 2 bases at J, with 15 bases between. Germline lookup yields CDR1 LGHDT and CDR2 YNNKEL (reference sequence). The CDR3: CASSLSVGRTYEQYF. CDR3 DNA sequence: TGTGCCAGCAGCCTTTCAGTCGGGCGGACCTACGAGCAGTACTTC.